This paragraph reports one T cell receptor beta chain. The sample originates from a study of blood T cell repertoires in COVID-19. Turning to the study itself: COVID-19 samples, acute and convalescent, were from the United States, Italy and Spain. Sources were T cells, B-cell-depleted T cells, or PBMCs; the material itself was cDNA or gDNA.

Trimming took 3 bases from V and 6 from J; bases not matched to a gene: 15. Germline V lookup: CDR1 SEHNR, CDR2 FQNEAQ (reference sequence). CDR3 size: 19 residues. The data were produced by immunoSEQ multiplex PCR, yet TCRdb's version contains in-frame clones alone and is incomplete. The sample holds about 89,000 clones; 90% to 95% are singletons and the top ten take around 4%. The chain is built from TRBV7-9 and TRBJ2-1; 12 positions agree with TRBD2. The source of this sequence is a human donor with active COVID-19. The donor label of this sample is uncertain. Specimen: peripheral blood. For the CDR3, the DNA is TGTGCCAGCAGCTTCAGACTAGCGGGGGCCTCGGGCCTGGCCAATGAGCAGTTCTTC. Translation: CASSFRLAGASGLANEQFF.